This T cell receptor beta chain was obtained from a study of CD8+CD57+ T cells in acquired aplastic anemia. Study-wide background: Each DNA sample taken from sorted CD4+ and CD8+ cells came to 3.2 ug on average.

An expansion of CD8+CD57+ cells by flow cytometry had been shown in patients chosen for sequencing. Every patient had severe acquired aplastic anemia. Germline lookup yields CDR1 SEHNR and CDR2 FQNEAQ (reference sequence). V was pared by 5 bases and J by 5 bases, with 3 bases of the junction left unmatched. The CDR3 spans 13 residues. Study-wide points: Patients and controls shared nearly 30 CD8+ CDR3 sequences, which appeared highly expressed in patients and within their immunodominant clones.

TCR beta VDJ and CDR3 were profiled, and genomic DNA was the template. MiXCR, applied by TCRdb to the reads, yields one record per CDR3 protein. The sample carries fewer than 85,000 distinct CDR3 sequences, 55% to 75% recorded once. To note about this clonotype: Its target is not known.

This TCR came from a human donor with aplastic anemia. This chain connects TRBV7-9 to TRBJ1-5; TRBD1 agrees at 7 bases. Input material: sorted CD4+, CD8+, or CD8+CD57+ T cells (not recorded which) from PBMCs. The CDR3 DNA is TGTGCCAGCAGCCCCAGGGGGGATCAGCCCCAGCATTTT. Its translation: CASSPRGDQPQHF.